This T cell receptor beta chain was profiled in a study of OX40 agonist ivuxolimab in advanced cancers. Context from the whole study: The costimulatory receptor OX40 (CD134) was targeted by ivuxolimab, a fully human IgG2 agonistic monoclonal antibody. Intravenous ivuxolimab was administered to patients every 2 weeks at six dose levels: 0.01, 0.1, 0.3, 1.5, 3 and 10 mg/kg. Of the approximately 50 dose-escalation patients, hepatocellular carcinoma was present in some 19, melanoma in around 15, renal cell carcinoma in 9 and head and neck cancer in 9. In the dose-escalation cohort, 75% to 90% of patients were male, and the mean age was approximately 60 years with a range of about 20 to 80. Prior anti-PD-1, anti-PD-L1 or anti-CTLA-4 therapy was permitted, and 40% of dose-escalation patients had received checkpoint inhibitors. Partial responses occurred in three dose-escalation patients, of whom one had hepatocellular carcinoma and two had cutaneous melanoma. The purpose of peripheral TCRbeta sequencing was to test whether ivuxolimab changed TCR sequence diversity and led to clonal T-cell expansion. The paper describes the monotherapy dose-escalation part (N of about 47 patients) of the phase I trial of ivuxolimab.

V was cut back by 4 bases and J by 7 bases, leaving a gap of 8 bases between them. From the germline V gene (reference sequence), CDR1 is GTSNPN and CDR2 is SVGIG. The CDR3 covers 12 residues, taking in both the cysteine and the phenylalanine. Only the CDR3 portion is preserved as DNA: 36 bases, with reading frame beginning at the first base. The research as a whole found: In partial responders in the 0.1-3.0 mg/kg groups, normalized peripheral clonal expansion was found to be among the lowest, especially among CD8+ T cells. Which antigens the clonally expanded peripheral T cells were specific for was not determined. Low levels of normalized T-cell clonal expansion were also seen in some patients who did not respond. Clonal expansion of both CD4+ and CD8+ blood T cells was observed from baseline to week 6 at doses 0.1 to 3.0 mg/kg. After ivuxolimab, expanded clones were on average more numerous among CD8+ T cells than among CD4+ T cells.

This clone was recorded once. Its antigen remains unidentified. One base away there is no much larger clone; base qualities are not given. The trial excluded patients who had a history of autoimmune disease or who were on systemic immunosuppression. Peripheral blood for TCR sequencing was drawn from every dose cohort at baseline, at cycle 4 day 1 and at cycle 7 day 1. Samples were obtained from an open-label, multicenter, first-in-human phase I dose-escalation trial of ivuxolimab. Adults with locally advanced or metastatic melanoma, renal cell carcinoma, hepatocellular carcinoma or head and neck squamous cell carcinoma were enrolled in the trial. Before TCR sequencing, CD4+ T cells and CD8+ T cells from peripheral blood were sorted into separate populations. Genomic DNA was extracted from sorted cells for sequencing of the TCRbeta CDR3 region. TCRbeta CDR3 regions were sequenced using the immunoSEQ Assay. As stored in TCRdb, this immuneACCESS dataset retains in-frame rearrangements with V and J assigned. A fraction of the clones does not appear; measured against another copy, unresolved V genes explain less than half of the discrepancy, and the remainder lacks a known reason. The sample table lists about 50,000 clones, 60% to 80% of them with a count of one. Around 4.2% of the sample lies in the top ten.

The V and J genes are TRBV30 and TRBJ1-6; the D gene remains uncertain. The specimen was CD4+ or CD8+ T cells sorted from blood, collected in a trial of the OX40 agonist ivuxolimab. The receptor was derived from an adult with an advanced solid tumor such as melanoma, head and neck, liver or kidney cancer. CDR3 reads: CAWTWHNSPLHF. In nucleotides, the sequence is TGTGCCTGGACATGGCACAATTCACCCCTCCACTTT.